This TCR beta chain was sequenced for a study of T cell changes during pregnancy in multiple sclerosis. Assay used: immunoSEQ multiplex PCR; TCRdb lists only in-frame clones, some missing. Among more than 55,000 clones, roughly 94% were seen once, and the ten largest hold over 2%. Germline trimming cut 1 base from V and 4 bases from J; bases unmatched to any gene: 5. The CDR3 contains 15 residues. From germline, CDR1 is MGHRA and CDR2 YSYEKL. V usage is TRBV4-1 and J usage is TRBJ2-5; 8 bases agree with TRBD1. The sequencing used CD8+ T cells from peripheral blood mononuclear cells, collected after pregnancy. The receptor was derived from a female donor with multiple sclerosis, enrolled in a pregnancy study. This CDR3 reads CASSQGQGAGETQYF. In DNA form, the CDR3 reads TGCGCCAGCAGCCAAGGGCAGGGGGCAGGAGAGACCCAGTACTTC.